Below are 10 T cell receptor beta chains sequenced from a single sample in a study of response to subunit inactivated influenza vaccine. In TCRdb, the RT-PCR reads were re-called with MiXCR into one record per CDR3 protein. The data contain 500,000 to 550,000 distinct CDR3 sequences, under 9% of them singletons. This material consisted of PBMCs from blood, taken less than 25 months after vaccination. The receptor set was obtained from a man between 50 and 69 years old who received an inactivated influenza vaccine.

V and J are TRBV7-9 and TRBJ2-1; TRBD2 matches at 9 bases. The V and J ends lost 1 base and 8 bases, in that order; junction bases with no gene match: 9. Germline V gene lookup returns CDR1 SEHNR and CDR2 FQNEAQ (reference sequence). The CDR3 extends over 16 amino acids. As DNA, the CDR3 is TGTGCCAGCAGCTTAGTGCTAGCGGGATTAGTCTATGAGCAGTTCTTC. Translated, it gives CASSLVLAGLVYEQFF.

This clonotype was picked up a small number of times. The V and J genes are TRBV24-1 and TRBJ2-7; the D gene is possibly TRBD1 (6 bases). The CDR3 has 14 amino acids. Germline V gene lookup returns CDR1 KGHDR and CDR2 SFDVKD. Trimming shortened V by 4 bases and J by 6 bases, and 15 bases separated the two germline ends. CDR3 region: CATSEASTGTEQYF. DNA for the CDR3: TGTGCCACCAGTGAAGCTTCGACAGGAACCGAGCAGTACTTC.

The chain links TRBV11-2 to TRBJ2-7; a possible D gene is TRBD2 (5 bases). The CDR3 runs to 16 residues. V was shortened by 5 bases and J by 0 bases, with 17 bases between the two germline ends. Looked up from germline, CDR1 is SGHAT and CDR2 is FQNNGV. This CDR3 is CASSLVWIEGSYEQYF. CDR3 coding DNA: TGTGCCAGCAGCCTCGTTTGGATCGAGGGCTCCTACGAGCAGTACTTC.

The V gene is TRBV6-1, the J gene TRBJ1-1; 9 nucleotides agree with TRBD1. Germline loops: CDR1 MNHNS, CDR2 SASEGT. V dropped 8 bases and J dropped 7; count of bases not matched to a gene: 8. This CDR3 contains 13 residues. The CDR3 region is CASQGQGSREAFF. DNA of the CDR3: TGTGCCAGCCAGGGACAGGGAAGCCGTGAAGCTTTCTTT.

The chain combines TRBV9 with TRBJ2-1; 13 bases are shared with TRBD2. This CDR3 spans 16 amino acids. J lost 6 bases, V lost 4 bases, and 7 bases had no gene match. CDR1 is SGDLS, CDR2 YYNGEE, per germline. DNA for the CDR3: TGTGCCAGCAGCATCGGGACTAGCGGGGTCGCCAATGAGCAGTTCTTC. This translates into CASSIGTSGVANEQFF.

This clonotype was picked up many times. The chain employs TRBV4-3 and TRBJ2-3; D remains ambiguous. With 0 bases removed from V and 3 bases from J, the gap between germline ends came to 16 bases. The CDR3 sequence is 17 residues long. Per the germline V gene, CDR1 is LGHNA and CDR2 is YSLEER. The CDR3 sequence: CASSQDRSGYGTDTQYF. Here the CDR3 DNA reads TGCGCCAGCAGCCAAGATAGGTCCGGGTACGGGACAGATACGCAGTATTTT.

J is TRBJ2-7 and V is TRBV14; TRBD2 might be the D (7 bases). In germline, CDR1 is SGHDN, CDR2 FVKESK. The CDR3 has 15 amino acids. Trimming cost V 1 base and J 1 base, with 11 bases left between them. The CDR3 region is CASSQGRGLSYEQYF. CDR3 nucleotides: TGTGCCAGCAGCCAAGGCAGGGGACTATCCTACGAGCAGTACTTC.

This clonotype was detected many times. This chain links TRBV9 with TRBJ2-3, with 7 bases that match TRBD2. The CDR3 is 15 amino acids. The ends lost 3 bases at V and 3 bases at J; junction bases unmatched: 7. The germline gives CDR1 SGDLS, CDR2 YYNGEE. Written as DNA, the CDR3 is TGTGCCAGCAGCGACCGGGACTACGCAACAGATACGCAGTATTTT. Its protein is CASSDRDYATDTQYF. The variable domain in full, with the rest retrieved from reference TRBV9 and TRBJ2-3, is DSGVTQTPKHLITATGQRVTLRCSPRSGDLSVYWYQQSLDQGLQFLIQYYNGEERAKGNILERFSAQQFPDLHSELNLSSLELGDSALYFCASSDRDYATDTQYFGPGTRLTVL.

This clonotype was seen more than once but under ten times. The V call is TRBV30, the J call TRBJ2-5; 9 bases map to TRBD1. The CDR3 runs 15 residues. J lost 0 bases, V lost 4 bases, and 6 bases had no gene match. Germline V lookup: CDR1 GTSNPN, CDR2 SVGIG (reference sequence). CDR3 protein: CAWTRQGVYQETQYF. The DNA for the CDR3 is TGTGCCTGGACGAGACAGGGGGTGTACCAAGAGACCCAGTACTTC.

This clonotype was seen more than once but under ten times. The chain couples TRBV9 to TRBJ2-5; D gene unclear. CDR3 length: 15 residues. Trimming cost V 0 bases and J 2 bases, with 11 bases left between them. Germline CDR1 and CDR2: SGDLS and YYNGEE. The CDR3 protein is CASSVVGTGQETQYF. DNA of the CDR3: TGTGCCAGCAGCGTAGTTGGAACGGGTCAAGAGACCCAGTACTTC.